These 26 T cell receptor beta chains originate from one sample sequenced in a study of T-cell memory formation after mild COVID-19. TCRdb analysed the 5' RACE reads with MiXCR anew, one entry per CDR3 protein. The sample consists of some 150,000 distinct CDR3 sequences, 15% to 20% of them appearing once. Sample: PBMCs or a T cell subset sorted from them (not recorded which). Receptor source: an adult woman who had mild COVID-19 (a few samples of this study predate the infection). Cell type and time point are not known.

The V and J genes are TRBV5-1 and TRBJ2-5, with 15 bases lining up with TRBD2. Losses at the gene ends were 4 bases for V and 5 bases for J; bases not matched to a gene: 3. The germline CDR1 and CDR2 sequences are SGHRS and YFSETQ. The CDR3 loop spans 15 amino acids. In DNA form, the CDR3 reads TGCGCCAGCAGCCGGACTAGCGGGGGGGTGGAGACCCAGTACTTC. This sequence encodes CASSRTSGGVETQYF. Together with reference TRBV5-1 and TRBJ2-5, the CDR3 gives the full variable domain: KAGVTQTPRYLIKTRGQQVTLSCSPISGHRSVSWYQQTPGQGLQFLFEYFSETQRNKGNFPGRFSGRQFSNSRSEMNVSTLELGDSALYLCASSRTSGGVETQYFGPGTRLLVL.

The rearrangement uses TRBV4-1 and TRBJ2-1; no definite D call. CDR1 is MGHRA and CDR2 is YSYEKL in the germline V gene. The CDR3 contains 15 residues. With 6 bases removed from V and 9 bases from J, the gap between germline ends came to 21 bases. DNA for the CDR3: TGCGCCAGCAGTCCTGAATGGCAGTCCATTGGTGAGCAGTTCTTC. It encodes CASSPEWQSIGEQFF.

The V call is TRBV6-6, the J call TRBJ2-2, with a possible D match to TRBD1 (6 bases). V lost 5 bases and J lost 0, with 10 bases in between. CDR3 length: 15 amino acids. Germline CDR1 reads MNHNY; CDR2 reads SVGAGI (reference sequence). The CDR3 DNA follows: TGTGCCAGCAGTCCTAGGACAGCGAACACCGGGGAGCTGTTTTTT. It codes for CASSPRTANTGELFF.

The chain employs TRBV5-1 and TRBJ2-7; 13 positions agree with TRBD2. The trim removed 2 bases at V and 5 bases at J, leaving 10 bases unmatched. Germline CDR1 SGHRS, CDR2 YFSETQ. CDR3 length: 17 residues. The CDR3 DNA reads as TGCGCCAGCAGCTTAAGGACTAGCGGGGGAAAACGGAACGAGCAGTACTTC. Residues: CASSLRTSGGKRNEQYF.

The CDR3 protein is CSAEGGAVLPYEQYF. CDR3 bases: TGCAGTGCAGAGGGGGGTGCGGTGCTCCCTTACGAGCAGTACTTC. The rearrangement uses TRBV20-1 and TRBJ2-7; tentatively, D is TRBD1 or TRBD2 (6 bases each). V gave up 6 bases and J gave up 4 bases, with 22 bases separating them. The CDR3 totals 15 residues. Looked up from germline, CDR1 is DFQATT and CDR2 is SNEGSKA (reference sequence).

V is TRBV12-3 or TRBV12-4 and J is TRBJ2-5; 14 bases are shared with TRBD2. V shed 5 bases and J 7 bases; nucleotides not matched to a gene: 6. There are 15 residues in the CDR3. The CDR3 sequence is CASSRTSGGRGTQYF. The CDR3 DNA reads as TGTGCCAGCAGTCGGACTAGCGGGGGGCGGGGGACCCAGTACTTC.

The rearrangement links TRBV4-1 to TRBJ2-3, with TRBD2 identical over 15 bases. V shed 2 bases and J 4 bases; nucleotides not matched to a gene: 4. The CDR3 has 17 amino acids. Germline assignment: CDR1 MGHRA and CDR2 YSYEKL. CDR3 sequence: CASSQKGTSGGPDTQYF. CDR3 DNA: TGCGCCAGCAGCCAAAAGGGGACTAGCGGGGGGCCAGATACGCAGTATTTT.

The V gene is TRBV12-2, the J gene TRBJ2-7; the table assigns TRBD1, which was not confirmed against the DNA. TRBV12-2 is a recognized pseudogene. CDR3 length equals 17 residues. In DNA, the CDR3 is TGTGCAAGTCGCTTCCACAGCCGCACAGGGGGCAGGAACGAGCAGTACTTC. Translated: CASRFHSRTGGRNEQYF.

This clonotype has more than one count but fewer than ten. The CDR3 spells CASRPRSPTGGRDEQFF. The CDR3 DNA is TGTGCCAGCAGACCCCGGTCCCCGACAGGGGGAAGGGATGAGCAGTTCTTC. The chain is built from TRBV12-3 or TRBV12-4 and TRBJ2-1; 9 positions match TRBD1. V trimming: 6 bases; J trimming: 8 bases; junction bases outside the gene matches: 17. The CDR3 is 17 amino acids.

In its sample, this clonotype was seen a few times. The chain recombines TRBV24-1 with TRBJ2-2; 8 bases match TRBD1. Germline CDR1 and CDR2: KGHDR and SFDVKD. Trimming took 6 bases from V and 1 from J; bases not matched to a gene: 9. CDR3 length: 17 residues. Here the CDR3 reads CATSSGQGSGNTGELFF. CDR3 in DNA: TGTGCCACCAGTTCAGGACAGGGATCGGGGAACACCGGGGAGCTGTTTTTT.

The chain links TRBV21-1 to TRBJ2-2. TRBV21-1 has pseudogene status. The length of the CDR3 is 17 residues. The CDR3 DNA sequence: TGTGCCAGCAGCAAACAGGCAGTAAAACAGAACACCGGGGAGCTGTTTTTT. As protein: CASSKQAVKQNTGELFF.

This chain uses TRBV2 with TRBJ2-1; 8 nucleotides agree with TRBD2. The CDR3 totals 15 residues. The trim removed 5 bases at V and 9 bases at J, leaving 12 bases unmatched. In germline, CDR1 is SNHLY, CDR2 FYNNEI. The CDR3: CASSSGTRVGGEQFF. The DNA for the CDR3 is TGTGCCAGCAGTTCCGGGACTAGAGTAGGGGGTGAGCAGTTCTTC.

In its sample, this clonotype was seen a few times. The V call is TRBV4-1, the J call TRBJ2-7; TRBD1 matches 7 bases. The CDR3 runs to 15 residues. V lost 2 bases, J lost 2 bases, and 6 bases stayed unmatched. Germline assignment: CDR1 MGHRA and CDR2 YSYEKL. The DNA for the CDR3 is TGCGCCAGCAGCCAACATGGGACAGCCACCTACGAGCAGTACTTC. Residues: CASSQHGTATYEQYF.

In its sample, this clonotype was seen a few times. The chain is built from TRBV12-3 or TRBV12-4 and TRBJ2-5; 7 bases are shared with TRBD1. V lost 3 bases to trimming and J lost 7 bases; unmatched junction nucleotides: 2. This CDR3 is built from 12 residues. CDR3 coding DNA: TGTGCCAGCAGTTTGAACAGGGGGACCCAGTACTTC. This encodes CASSLNRGTQYF.

This clonotype has just a few counts. The rearrangement links TRBV14 to TRBJ2-1; D remains unclear. The length of the CDR3 is 11 residues. Germline loops: CDR1 SGHDN, CDR2 FVKESK. V was pared by 1 base and J by 8 bases, with 3 bases between. The DNA of the CDR3 is TGTGCCAGCAGCCAAGCTCATGAGCAGTTCTTC. This translates into CASSQAHEQFF.

This chain links TRBV10-3 with TRBJ2-3; D unclear. Germline V lookup: CDR1 ENHRY, CDR2 SYGVKD. The CDR3 spans 12 residues. Trimming took 3 bases from V and 2 from J, leaving 3 bases between them. CDR3 amino acids: CAISDDTDTQYF. DNA of the CDR3: TGTGCCATCAGTGATGACACAGATACGCAGTATTTT.

J is TRBJ2-7 and V is TRBV24-1, with D uncertain. From germline, CDR1 is KGHDR and CDR2 SFDVKD. This CDR3 is 14 amino acids long. Trimming left V 7 bases short and J 6 bases short, with 18 bases between. CDR3 protein: CATSPGGFYSEQYF. In DNA, the CDR3 is TGTGCCACCAGCCCCGGCGGCTTCTACTCCGAGCAGTACTTC.

This chain joins TRBV5-1 and TRBJ1-2, with D possibly being TRBD1 (6 bases). The V gene's germline CDR1 is SGHRS and CDR2 YFSETQ. The CDR3 covers 16 residues. V lost 0 bases, J lost 2 bases, and 14 bases lay in between. The CDR3 region has the DNA TGCGCCAGCAGCTTGGGAGCGGGGGGGCAGAACTATGGCTACACCTTC. It specifies CASSLGAGGQNYGYTF. The full variable domain, completed using reference TRBV5-1 and TRBJ1-2, is KAGVTQTPRYLIKTRGQQVTLSCSPISGHRSVSWYQQTPGQGLQFLFEYFSETQRNKGNFPGRFSGRQFSNSRSEMNVSTLELGDSALYLCASSLGAGGQNYGYTFGSGTRLTVV.

This clonotype was observed a few times. The J gene is TRBJ2-7, the V gene TRBV12-3 or TRBV12-4; D is undetermined. This CDR3 region has 15 residues. Between the trimmed V and J ends, which lost 6 bases and 0 bases, there was a span of 15 bases. This CDR3 is CASSSETWSSYEQYF. Written as DNA, the CDR3 is TGTGCCAGCAGCTCCGAGACCTGGAGCTCCTACGAGCAGTACTTC.

The chain carries TRBV6-5 and TRBJ2-1; TRBD1 or TRBD2 may be the D gene (5 bases each). In germline, CDR1 is MNHEY, CDR2 SVGAGI. V lost 4 bases and J lost 3, with 16 bases in between. The CDR3 has 16 amino acids. The CDR3 coding sequence is TGTGCCAGCAGTTCCGGGACGGAGATTCTCTACAATGAGCAGTTCTTC. Its translation: CASSSGTEILYNEQFF.

This clonotype was seen a handful of times. The rearrangement uses TRBV12-3 or TRBV12-4 and TRBJ2-1; possible D gene TRBD2, 5 bases. The CDR3 loop spans 14 amino acids. V lost 6 bases and J 6 bases, leaving 15 bases between the germline ends. The CDR3 is CASSFPEDFNEQFF. For the CDR3, the DNA is TGTGCCAGCAGCTTTCCCGAGGACTTCAATGAGCAGTTCTTC.

This clonotype was seen ten or more times. The chain links TRBV7-9 to TRBJ1-1; 7 nucleotides align to TRBD1. V gave up 2 bases and J gave up 3 bases; unmatched junction bases: 0. Germline CDR1 SEHNR, CDR2 FQNEAQ (reference sequence). The CDR3 runs 13 residues. CDR3 DNA: TGTGCCAGCAGCTTACAGGGGGACACTGAAGCTTTCTTT. This encodes CASSLQGDTEAFF.

The rearrangement links TRBV5-5 to TRBJ1-5, with 8 nucleotides matching TRBD1. CDR3 length: 15 residues. The junction had 4 bases not matched to a gene; V was cut back by 4 bases and J by 1 base. Germline CDR1 SGHKS, CDR2 YYEKEE (reference sequence). The CDR3: CASSTGGPSNQPQHF. The CDR3 region has the DNA TGTGCCAGCAGCACAGGGGGACCAAGCAATCAGCCCCAGCATTTT.

The sample holds a few counts of this clonotype. For the CDR3, the DNA is TGTGCCAGCAGCTTAGACGGGAGGGCGAACAATGAGCAGTTCTTC. Its protein product is CASSLDGRANNEQFF. This chain joins TRBV11-3 and TRBJ2-1, with 8 bases fitting TRBD2. After removal of 0 bases from V and 5 bases from J, the junction contained 3 bases not matched to a gene. Germline values: CDR1 SGHNT, CDR2 YENEEA. The CDR3 runs to 15 residues.

This chain connects TRBV20-1 to TRBJ1-1, with no clear D. The V end was cut by 5 bases, the J end by 3 bases, with 10 bases between. This CDR3 comprises 12 residues. Per the germline V gene, CDR1 is DFQATT and CDR2 is SNEGSKA (reference sequence). The CDR3 sequence is CSADGLDTEAFF. For the CDR3, the DNA is TGCAGTGCTGACGGACTGGACACTGAAGCTTTCTTT.

The chain couples TRBV3-1 to TRBJ2-7, with unresolved D. Trimming pared 6 bases from V and 7 bases from J, leaving 16 bases between. The CDR3 totals 13 residues. Germline V lookup: CDR1 LGHDT, CDR2 YNNKEL (reference sequence). CDR3 residues: CASSQTRRGEQYF. DNA of the CDR3: TGTGCCAGCAGTCAGACGAGGCGCGGTGAGCAGTACTTC.